This TCR beta chain was observed in a study of T cells after posttransplantation cyclophosphamide. Study-wide results and caveats: TRB overlap between skin or GI tissue T cells and blood was limited. TRB clonality was highly associated with recipient CMV seropositivity and reactivation. Later post-transplant blood repertoires were often dominated by donor CD8+ memory clones.

Treatment was busulfan-fludarabine conditioning, a marrow graft, and cyclophosphamide on days +3 and +4. Here immunoSEQ multiplex PCR was the method, and the copy in TCRdb shows in-frame clones only, minus some. The sample includes 5,500 to 6,500 clones, about 80% seen only once; the top ten take about 25%. Details on this clone: Antigen unknown.

V was clipped by 4 bases and J by 1 base, with 15 bases between them. This CDR3 spans 15 amino acids. Looked up from germline, CDR1 is SGDLS and CDR2 is YYNGEE. This TCR was recovered from a female patient aged 50 to 65 who received an allogeneic stem cell transplant from a related donor, was CMV-positive, and had no GVHD. The T cells may come from the graft donor. The material was CD8+ T cells sorted from PBMCs, obtained 1404 days after allogeneic stem cell transplant with posttransplant cyclophosphamide. V and J are TRBV9 and TRBJ2-7; D is possibly TRBD1 (6 bases). Here the CDR3 DNA reads TGTGCCAGCAGCCAACAGGGTTGGCCGTCCTACGAGCAGTACTTC. Residues: CASSQQGWPSYEQYF.